A single sample is the source of the 26 T cell receptor beta chains below, sequenced in a study of cytomegalovirus exposure and HLA in healthy donors. Only in-frame clones appear in the TCRdb table, and some are missing; sequencing was by immunoSEQ multiplex PCR. The data contain about 160,000 clones, approximately 87% of them singletons. Sequencing used PBMCs. These receptor sequences come from a woman under 40 in good health and CMV-seronegative.

The V gene is TRBV29-1, the J gene TRBJ2-1; 13 bases fit TRBD2. The V segment lost 5 bases and the J segment 10 bases; nucleotides outside the gene matches: 8. Germline-derived CDR1 and CDR2 are SQVTM and ANQGSEA. The CDR3 has 14 amino acids. CDR3 bases: TGCAGCGTTCGACTAGCGGGGGGCCTCGAAGAGCAGTTCTTC. Translation gives CSVRLAGGLEEQFF.

The chain carries TRBV27 and TRBJ2-5, with 15 positions matching TRBD2. This CDR3 is 15 amino acids long. Losses at the gene ends were 8 bases for V and 2 bases for J; bases not matched to a gene: 3. Germline V lookup: CDR1 MNHEY, CDR2 SMNVEV (reference sequence). The CDR3 loop reads CASGGLAGGQETQYF. DNA for the CDR3: TGTGCCAGCGGCGGACTAGCGGGAGGGCAAGAGACCCAGTACTTC.

The V call is TRBV19, the J call TRBJ1-3, with no clear D. CDR1 and CDR2 from the germline V gene are LNHDA and SQIVND (reference sequence). CDR3 size: 12 residues. V dropped 0 bases and J dropped 7 bases, with 4 bases sitting between them. The CDR3 reads CASSIEVNTIYF. The CDR3 DNA sequence: TGTGCCAGTAGTATAGAAGTGAACACCATATATTTT.

The rearrangement links TRBV6-6 to TRBJ2-7; possibly TRBD2 for D (7 bases). Germline CDR1 and CDR2: MNHNY and SVGAGI (reference sequence). The CDR3 contains 13 residues. The ends were cut back, 6 bases at V and 5 bases at J, with 14 bases in the middle. CDR3 sequence: CASRRGGPDEQYF. CDR3 DNA sequence: TGTGCCAGCAGAAGGGGGGGGCCTGACGAGCAGTACTTC.

The chain joins TRBV6-5 to TRBJ2-5; D gene ambiguous. From germline, CDR1 is MNHEY and CDR2 SVGAGI. The length of the CDR3 is 15 residues. V was shortened by 2 bases and J by 1 base, with 11 bases between the two germline ends. Written as DNA, the CDR3 is TGTGCCAGCAGTTACGTCGCCGGGTTCCAAGAGACCCAGTACTTC. This translates into CASSYVAGFQETQYF.

The chain recombines TRBV27 with TRBJ2-5, with no clear D. Trimming left V 0 bases short and J 1 base short, with 12 bases between. CDR3 length equals 16 residues. Germline assignment: CDR1 MNHEY and CDR2 SMNVEV (reference sequence). CDR3: CASSLSWAAAQETQYF. The DNA for the CDR3 is TGTGCCAGCAGTTTATCGTGGGCGGCAGCCCAAGAGACCCAGTACTTC.

The chain links TRBV13 to TRBJ1-1; 7 nucleotides line up with TRBD1. The CDR3 loop spans 17 amino acids. Germline CDR1 PRHDT, CDR2 FYEKMQ (reference sequence). J was trimmed by 5 bases and V by 3 bases; bases with no gene match: 15. CDR3 protein: CASSFHPAEGARTEAFF. As DNA, the CDR3 is TGTGCCAGCAGCTTTCACCCGGCAGAGGGGGCGAGGACTGAAGCTTTCTTT. The variable domain in full, with the rest retrieved from reference TRBV13 and TRBJ1-1, is AAGVIQSPRHLIKEKRETATLKCYPIPRHDTVYWYQQGPGQDPQFLISFYEKMQSDKGSIPDRFSAQQFSDYHSELNMSSLELGDSALYFCASSFHPAEGARTEAFFGQGTRLTVV.

This rearrangement joins TRBV4-2 to TRBJ2-7; TRBD1 matches 7 bases. This CDR3 comprises 15 residues. V lost 0 bases and J lost 3; bases outside the gene matches: 5. Germline values: CDR1 LGHNA, CDR2 YNFKEQ. The CDR3 protein is CASSQEGQHDYEQYF. The CDR3, as DNA: TGTGCCAGCAGCCAAGAGGGACAGCACGACTACGAGCAGTACTTC.

This clone was observed once. V and J are TRBV6-5 and TRBJ1-1, with TRBD1 as a possible D gene (5 bases). Looked up from germline, CDR1 is MNHEY and CDR2 is SVGAGI. Trimming took 2 bases from V and 3 from J, leaving 13 bases between them. This CDR3 is 15 amino acids long. CDR3 residues: CASSYASSRDTEAFF. The CDR3 nucleotides are TGTGCCAGCAGTTACGCCTCCAGCAGGGACACTGAAGCTTTCTTT.

The chain uses TRBV19 and TRBJ2-1; TRBD1 is a possible D gene (6 bases). Deletions cut 4 bases from V and 10 bases from J, with 23 bases between. Germline loops: CDR1 LNHDA, CDR2 SQIVND (reference sequence). The CDR3 length is 16 residues. The CDR3 nucleotides are TGTGCCAGTAGTACTATCCAGGACAGCCACCGTTCCGAGCAGTTCTTC. Amino acids: CASSTIQDSHRSEQFF.

Only one count was recorded for this clone. The rearrangement joins TRBV11-3 to TRBJ2-1, with 7 bases fitting TRBD2. The V gene end was trimmed by 2 bases and the J gene end by 10 bases; junction bases not matched to a gene: 11. CDR3 length: 15 residues. From germline, CDR1 is SGHNT and CDR2 YENEEA. In DNA form, the CDR3 reads TGTGCCAGCAGCTTAACCCGGACTAGTGCGGGCGAGCAGTTCTTC. Translation gives CASSLTRTSAGEQFF. Based on the CDR3 plus reference TRBV11-3 and TRBJ2-1, the full variable domain is EAGVVQSPRYKIIEKKQPVAFWCNPISGHNTLYWYLQNLGQGPELLIRYENEEAVDDSQLPKDRFSAERLKGVDSTLKIQPAELGDSAVYLCASSLTRTSAGEQFFGPGTRLTVL.

In this sample, this clone turned up a few times. The chain has TRBV5-1 and TRBJ1-5, with D possibly TRBD1 on 6 matching bases. CDR3 size: 14 residues. CDR1 is SGHRS, CDR2 YFSETQ, per germline. V was trimmed by 4 bases and J by 2 bases, leaving 10 bases between them. CDR3 sequence reads: CASSVSGGNQPQHF. CDR3 nucleotides: TGCGCCAGCAGCGTGTCAGGGGGCAATCAGCCCCAGCATTTT.

The CDR3: CASSPMGTGGNNSPLHF. The DNA for the CDR3 is TGTGCCAGCTCACCAATGGGAACAGGGGGTAATAATTCACCCCTCCACTTT. The genes are TRBV18 and TRBJ1-6; 8 bases align to TRBD1. In germline, CDR1 is KGHSH, CDR2 LQKENI. This CDR3 has 17 residues. V gave up 2 bases and J gave up 5 bases; unmatched junction bases: 8.

The chain combines TRBV6-6 with TRBJ1-5; D gene ambiguous. This CDR3 comprises 16 residues. CDR1 is MNHNY and CDR2 is SVGAGI in the germline V gene (reference sequence). Trimming shortened V by 2 bases and J by 4 bases, and 15 bases separated the two germline ends. This chain's CDR3 is CASSYGSAAGNQPQHF. The DNA of the CDR3 is TGTGCCAGCAGTTACGGGTCAGCCGCCGGTAATCAGCCCCAGCATTTT.

V usage is TRBV19 and J usage is TRBJ1-5; no reliable D call. Trimming removed 6 bases at V and 2 bases at J, with 11 bases between. Germline V gives CDR1 LNHDA, CDR2 SQIVND (reference sequence). This CDR3 is built from 14 residues. The CDR3 sequence: CASSPNQRNQPQHF. The CDR3 region has the DNA TGTGCCAGTAGCCCAAACCAGCGCAATCAGCCCCAGCATTTT.

The chain combines TRBV18 with TRBJ1-5, with D unclear. The germline gives CDR1 KGHSH, CDR2 LQKENI. This CDR3 comprises 14 residues. The V gene lost 5 bases and the J gene lost 4 bases, with 12 bases spanning the gap. The chain's CDR3 is CASSGSSSNQPQHF. DNA for the CDR3: TGTGCCAGCTCAGGATCGAGCAGTAATCAGCCCCAGCATTTT.

This chain connects TRBV28 to TRBJ2-3; a possible D gene is TRBD1 (5 bases). The CDR3 spans 14 residues. Germline V lookup: CDR1 MDHEN, CDR2 SYDVKM. The V gene lost 1 base and the J gene lost 6 bases, with 11 bases spanning the gap. The CDR3 region is CASSLSRVWDTQYF. Written as DNA, the CDR3 is TGTGCCAGCAGTTTATCCAGGGTTTGGGATACGCAGTATTTT. The variable domain in full, completed from reference TRBV28 and TRBJ2-3, reads DVKVTQSSRYLVKRTGEKVFLECVQDMDHENMFWYRQDPGLGLRLIYFSYDVKMKEKGDIPEGYSVSREKKERFSLILESASTNQTSMYLCASSLSRVWDTQYFGPGTRLTVL.

The V call is TRBV28, the J call TRBJ2-7; 10 bases fit TRBD2. Per the germline V gene, CDR1 is MDHEN and CDR2 is SYDVKM. This CDR3 has 14 residues. V was pared by 2 bases and J by 4 bases, with 2 bases of the junction left unmatched. The CDR3 DNA follows: TGTGCCAGCAGTTTAATAGCGGGAGGTTACGAGCAGTACTTC. Residues: CASSLIAGGYEQYF.

This chain connects TRBV5-6 to TRBJ2-7, with 8 bases lining up with TRBD1. Trimming took 4 bases from V and 6 from J; bases not matched to a gene: 6. The length of the CDR3 is 13 residues. Germline V gives CDR1 SGHDT, CDR2 YYEEEE. The CDR3 sequence: CASSGRTGFEQYF. In nucleotides, the CDR3 is TGTGCCAGCAGCGGACGGACAGGGTTCGAGCAGTACTTC.

This clone came up once. This chain uses TRBV11-2 with TRBJ2-5; D uncertain. Germline lookup yields CDR1 SGHAT and CDR2 FQNNGV. Trimming removed 0 bases from V and 7 bases from J, with 15 bases in between. The CDR3 totals 15 residues. CDR3 protein: CASSLDLSTPGTQYF. The CDR3 nucleotides are TGTGCCAGCAGCTTAGATCTCTCGACCCCGGGGACCCAGTACTTC.

This chain joins TRBV5-1 and TRBJ2-2; perhaps TRBD1 as D (5 bases). The CDR3 covers 16 residues. The germline CDR1 and CDR2 sequences are SGHRS and YFSETQ. V lost 0 bases and J 6 bases, leaving 15 bases between the germline ends. The CDR3 is CASSLGTNSLAGELFF. CDR3 nucleotide sequence: TGCGCCAGCAGCTTGGGGACAAATAGCCTCGCCGGGGAGCTGTTTTTT.

This clone was seen only once. This chain links TRBV5-1 with TRBJ1-4; 9 positions match TRBD1. Germline-derived CDR1 and CDR2 are SGHRS and YFSETQ. With 1 base clipped from V and 6 bases from J, the junction kept 1 base outside the gene matches. This CDR3 is 14 amino acids long. The CDR3 is CASSLRQGDEKLFF. CDR3 coding DNA: TGCGCCAGCAGCTTGAGACAGGGGGATGAAAAACTGTTTTTT.

V gene TRBV29-1 combines with J gene TRBJ2-1; the match to TRBD2 covers 10 bases. This CDR3 spans 21 amino acids. V dropped 0 bases and J dropped 1; count of bases not matched to a gene: 18. Per germline, CDR1 SQVTM and CDR2 ANQGSEA. CDR3 bases: TGCAGCGTTGAAGATGCCCCCTCGGGGTCTAGCGGGAGTCAGTCCTACAATGAGCAGTTCTTC. It is translated as CSVEDAPSGSSGSQSYNEQFF.

Only one count was recorded for this clone. The CDR3 protein is CASSEARGQGWHEQYF. CDR3 bases: TGTGCCAGCAGTGAAGCCCGCGGACAGGGGTGGCACGAGCAGTACTTC. The chain combines TRBV2 with TRBJ2-7, with 9 bases fitting TRBD1. The CDR3 is 16 residues long. Losses at the gene ends were 0 bases for V and 5 bases for J; bases not matched to a gene: 8. CDR1 is SNHLY, CDR2 FYNNEI, per germline. Variable domain in full (rest from reference TRBV2 and TRBJ2-7): EPEVTQTPSHQVTQMGQEVILRCVPISNHLYFYWYRQILGQKVEFLVSFYNNEISEKSEIFDDQFSVERPDGSNFTLKIRSTKLEDSAMYFCASSEARGQGWHEQYFGPGTRLTVT.

This clone has ten or more counts. The chain carries TRBV4-2 and TRBJ2-7; D possibly corresponds to TRBD1 (6 bases). CDR1 and CDR2 from the germline V gene are LGHNA and YNFKEQ. This CDR3 region has 15 residues. The germline V and J ends were trimmed by 5 bases and 4 bases, with 18 bases remaining between them. CDR3 sequence: CASSSRSGHGYEQYF. CDR3 DNA: TGTGCCAGCAGCTCAAGGTCGGGACATGGGTACGAGCAGTACTTC.

This sequence joins TRBV14 and TRBJ2-7; 12 nucleotides line up with TRBD1. CDR3 length equals 16 residues. Germline CDR1 reads SGHDN; CDR2 reads FVKESK. Trimming cost V 1 base and J 5 bases; bases outside gene matches: 6. The CDR3 protein is CASSQVRGTGGDEQYF. CDR3 DNA: TGTGCCAGCAGCCAAGTAAGGGGGACAGGGGGCGACGAGCAGTACTTC.